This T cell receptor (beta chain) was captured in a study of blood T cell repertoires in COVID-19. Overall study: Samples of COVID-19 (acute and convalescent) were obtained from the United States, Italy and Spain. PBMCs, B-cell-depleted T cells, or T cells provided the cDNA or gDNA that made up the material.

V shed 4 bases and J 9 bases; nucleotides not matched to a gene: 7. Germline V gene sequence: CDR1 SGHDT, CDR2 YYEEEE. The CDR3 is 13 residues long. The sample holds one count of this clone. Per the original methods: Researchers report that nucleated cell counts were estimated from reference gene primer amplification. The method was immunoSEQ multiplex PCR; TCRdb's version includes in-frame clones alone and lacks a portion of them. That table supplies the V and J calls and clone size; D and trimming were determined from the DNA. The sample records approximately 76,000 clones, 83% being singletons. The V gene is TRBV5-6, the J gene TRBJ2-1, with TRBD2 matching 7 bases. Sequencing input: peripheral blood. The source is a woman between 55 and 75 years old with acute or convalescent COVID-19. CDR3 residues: CASSGLVQGEQFF. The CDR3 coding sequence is TGTGCCAGCAGCGGACTAGTTCAAGGTGAGCAGTTCTTC.